The 24 T cell receptor beta chains listed next were all sequenced from one sample in a study of T cell responses to AZD1222 COVID-19 vaccine. Assay: immunoSEQ multiplex PCR; the TCRdb copy retains only in-frame clones and omits some. The table has tens of thousands of clones, about four fifths seen once. The sample in question was peripheral blood, obtained 28 days after the second AZD1222 dose. Receptors were obtained from an adult who received the AZD1222 COVID-19 vaccine.

This rearrangement joins TRBV27 to TRBJ1-6; D remains ambiguous. V lost 2 bases and J 6 bases, leaving 14 bases between the germline ends. This CDR3 is 16 amino acids long. Looked up from germline, CDR1 is MNHEY and CDR2 is SMNVEV (reference sequence). DNA of the CDR3: TGTGCCAGCAGTTTAGTGGGCGGCCGGAGTAATTCACCCCTCCACTTT. Translated, it gives CASSLVGGRSNSPLHF.

The V and J genes are TRBV7-9 and TRBJ1-4; 9 bases line up with TRBD1. After removal of 3 bases from V and 5 bases from J, the junction contained 4 bases not matched to a gene. The germline CDR1 and CDR2 sequences are SEHNR and FQNEAQ (reference sequence). The CDR3 has 15 residues. The CDR3 here is CASSFPGTGNEKLFF. The CDR3 DNA is TGTGCCAGCAGCTTTCCCGGGACAGGGAATGAAAAACTGTTTTTT.

There are a few counts of this clone. V usage is TRBV5-5 and J usage is TRBJ1-2; 8 nucleotides line up with TRBD1. This CDR3 has 15 residues. Germline V lookup: CDR1 SGHKS, CDR2 YYEKEE (reference sequence). The trim removed 2 bases at V and 4 bases at J, leaving 7 bases unmatched. CDR3 DNA sequence: TGTGCCAGCAGCTTTTTGGACAGGGCATCCTATGGCTACACCTTC. It yields the protein CASSFLDRASYGYTF.

The chain joins TRBV5-4 to TRBJ2-7, with 10 nucleotides matching TRBD2. CDR3 length equals 17 residues. After removal of 0 bases from V and 4 bases from J, the junction contained 10 bases not matched to a gene. Germline V gene sequence: CDR1 SGHNT, CDR2 YYREEE (reference sequence). The CDR3 reads CASSLGGLAGVTYEQYF. The CDR3, as DNA: TGTGCCAGCAGCTTGGGGGGGCTAGCGGGAGTTACTTACGAGCAGTACTTC.

The chain has TRBV19 and TRBJ2-1; 7 positions match TRBD2. The trim removed 2 bases at V and 6 bases at J, leaving 4 bases unmatched. Per germline, CDR1 LNHDA and CDR2 SQIVND (reference sequence). The CDR3 spans 14 residues. CDR3 protein: CASSIRDYVNEQFF. DNA of the CDR3: TGTGCCAGTAGTATACGGGACTACGTCAATGAGCAGTTCTTC.

V and J are TRBV2 and TRBJ2-5; D is undetermined. The CDR3 runs 13 residues. The V gene's germline CDR1 is SNHLY and CDR2 FYNNEI. V was trimmed by 6 bases and J by 4 bases, leaving 12 bases between them. The CDR3 is CASRVRLGETQYF. DNA for the CDR3: TGTGCCAGCAGAGTCAGGTTGGGAGAGACCCAGTACTTC.

The chain combines TRBV19 with TRBJ2-5; TRBD1 might be the D (6 bases). Germline CDR1 and CDR2: LNHDA and SQIVND (reference sequence). Trimming left V 3 bases short and J 1 base short, with 15 bases between. The CDR3 contains 16 residues. Written as DNA, the CDR3 is TGTGCCAGTAGTATTCGGTGGCAGGGGCTCCAAGAGACCCAGTACTTC. Amino acid sequence: CASSIRWQGLQETQYF.

The chain is built from TRBV21-1 and TRBJ2-3; the table's D call, TRBD2, was not checked against the DNA. TRBV21-1 is annotated as a pseudogene. The CDR3 sequence is 17 residues long. In nucleotides, the CDR3 is TGTGCCAGCATCCAAGAGTTGCGGTTACAATCCCAGGATACGCAGTATTTT. This encodes CASIQELRLQSQDTQYF.

A few counts support this clone. This chain links TRBV11-1 with TRBJ1-3; no clear D gene. V lost 2 bases to trimming and J lost 0 bases, with 11 bases between them. CDR1 is SGHAT, CDR2 FQDESV, per germline (reference sequence). There are 16 residues in the CDR3. The CDR3 is CASSLSSLGSGNTIYF. The CDR3 DNA follows: TGTGCCAGCAGCTTATCGTCCCTGGGCTCTGGAAACACCATATATTTT.

The chain carries TRBV11-2 and TRBJ2-1; TRBD1 matches 8 bases. The CDR3 totals 16 residues. The V gene end was trimmed by 5 bases and the J gene end by 4 bases; junction bases not matched to a gene: 10. Germline lookup yields CDR1 SGHAT and CDR2 FQNNGV. The CDR3 is CASSLTGGHLYNEQFF. The CDR3, as DNA: TGTGCCAGCAGCCTTACAGGGGGGCACCTTTACAATGAGCAGTTCTTC.

This clone is a singleton in its sample. The chain links TRBV19 to TRBJ2-3, with TRBD2 matching over 7 bases. V lost 4 bases to trimming and J lost 12 bases; unmatched junction nucleotides: 13. CDR1 LNHDA and CDR2 SQIVND come from the germline V gene (reference sequence). The CDR3 consists of 14 residues. The CDR3 protein is CASSTPSGVGGQYF. CDR3 coding DNA: TGTGCCAGTAGTACCCCAAGCGGGGTGGGGGGTCAGTATTTT. The full variable domain, with the rest looked up from reference TRBV19 and TRBJ2-3, is DGGITQSPKYLFRKEGQNVTLSCEQNLNHDAMYWYRQDPGQGLRLIYYSQIVNDFQKGDIAEGYSVSREKKESFPLTVTSAQKNPTAFYLCASSTPSGVGGQYFGPGTRLTVL.

J is TRBJ2-7 and V is TRBV4-3; D is possibly TRBD2 (6 bases). V lost 0 bases, J lost 1 base, and 19 bases lay in between. Germline CDR1 LGHNA, CDR2 YSLEER. The CDR3 runs to 18 residues. CDR3 in DNA: TGCGCCAGCAGCCAAGAAGTAAAAGTAGGGAGGCCTTCCTACGAGCAGTACTTC. This codes for CASSQEVKVGRPSYEQYF.

CDR3 DNA: TGCGCCAGCAGCCCGGGACTAGCGGGCGAGCAGTACTTC. It translates to CASSPGLAGEQYF. This chain connects TRBV5-1 to TRBJ2-7; 12 bases agree with TRBD2. The CDR3 contains 13 residues. The germline CDR1 and CDR2 sequences are SGHRS and YFSETQ. V lost 4 bases and J lost 6; bases outside the gene matches: 2.

The V call is TRBV7-3, the J call TRBJ2-2; 11 bases map to TRBD2. CDR1 is SGHTA, CDR2 FQGTGA, per germline. The CDR3 has 15 amino acids. Unmatched junction bases numbered 0, after V lost 5 bases and J lost 1 base. The CDR3 sequence: CASSLAGGNTGELFF. The CDR3 bases are TGTGCCAGCAGCCTAGCGGGAGGGAACACCGGGGAGCTGTTTTTT.

The rearrangement joins TRBV2 to TRBJ2-1; TRBD2 matches at 7 bases. Germline V CDR1 and CDR2: SNHLY, FYNNEI. V lost 4 bases to trimming and J lost 5 bases; unmatched junction nucleotides: 8. The CDR3 is 15 residues long. In DNA, the CDR3 is TGTGCCAGCAGTGCTAGACTAGCAGATAACAATGAGCAGTTCTTC. This translates into CASSARLADNNEQFF.

This CDR3 is CASSKTGGGTEAFF. The CDR3 nucleotides read TGTGCCAGCAGCAAGACAGGGGGCGGCACTGAAGCTTTCTTT. The chain joins TRBV11-2 to TRBJ1-1; 10 bases line up with TRBD1. This CDR3 has 14 residues. V trimming: 5 bases; J trimming: 4 bases; junction bases outside the gene matches: 4. Germline values: CDR1 SGHAT, CDR2 FQNNGV.

This clone is labeled medium-sized (0.01 to 0.1%). The chain couples TRBV25-1 to TRBJ1-2; weak D call: TRBD1 (6 bases). The CDR3 loop spans 13 amino acids. Between the trimmed V and J ends, which lost 5 bases and 7 bases, there was a span of 14 bases. The germline gives CDR1 MGHDK, CDR2 SYGVNS. The chain's CDR3 is CASSTPGVGGYTF. The CDR3 region has the DNA TGTGCCAGCAGTACACCAGGGGTAGGTGGCTACACCTTC.

This clone was found many times. The rearrangement uses TRBV3-1 (or the pseudogene TRBV3-2) and TRBJ1-2, with TRBD1 as a possible D gene (5 bases). Trimming stripped 6 bases from V and 8 bases from J, with 13 bases between. CDR3 length equals 12 residues. Germline CDR1 is LGHDT and CDR2 is YNNKEL (reference sequence). DNA for the CDR3: TGTGCCAGCAGTCGGGGGGAGTACGGCTACACCTTC. The encoded protein is CASSRGEYGYTF.

The V and J genes are TRBV30 and TRBJ2-1; 7 nucleotides line up with TRBD1. From germline, CDR1 is GTSNPN and CDR2 SVGIG (reference sequence). The V segment lost 5 bases and the J segment 0 bases; nucleotides outside the gene matches: 4. The CDR3 loop spans 14 amino acids. CDR3 DNA: TGTGCCTGGCAGACAGGGAGCTCCTACAATGAGCAGTTCTTC. It specifies CAWQTGSSYNEQFF. Combining the CDR3 with reference TRBV30 and TRBJ2-1 gives the whole variable domain SQTIHQWPATLVQPVGSPLSLECTVEGTSNPNLYWYRQAAGRGLQLLFYSVGIGQISSEVPQNLSASRPQDRQFILSSKKLLLSDSGFYLCAWQTGSSYNEQFFGPGTRLTVL.

This chain connects TRBV5-4 to TRBJ2-3; 10 bases agree with TRBD2. The ends lost 0 bases at V and 6 bases at J; junction bases unmatched: 7. The CDR3 is 16 residues long. Germline lookup yields CDR1 SGHNT and CDR2 YYREEE (reference sequence). The CDR3 DNA follows: TGTGCCAGCAGCTTGGAAGGTCTAGCGGGGGTGGATACGCAGTATTTT. Amino acids: CASSLEGLAGVDTQYF. The full variable domain, with the rest looked up from reference TRBV5-4 and TRBJ2-3, is ETGVTQSPTHLIKTRGQQVTLRCSSQSGHNTVSWYQQALGQGPQFIFQYYREEENGRGNFPPRFSGLQFPNYSSELNVNALELDDSALYLCASSLEGLAGVDTQYFGPGTRLTVL.

CDR3 DNA sequence: TGTGCCAGTAGCTCCGATCCAGGGAGAGGGGGCTACACCTTC. Translated: CASSSDPGRGGYTF. The V call is TRBV19, the J call TRBJ1-2; TRBD1 is a possible D gene (5 bases). The CDR3 is 14 amino acids. The germline V gene encodes CDR1 LNHDA and CDR2 SQIVND (reference sequence). V lost 6 bases and J lost 8, with 19 bases in between.

This chain joins TRBV28 and TRBJ2-7; D may be TRBD1 or TRBD2 (5 bases each). V lost 8 bases to trimming and J lost 1 base, with 15 bases between them. The V gene's germline CDR1 is MDHEN and CDR2 SYDVKM. The CDR3 loop spans 14 amino acids. CDR3 sequence (DNA): TGTGCCAGCCTCGGTGGGGACGGTTCCTACGAGCAGTACTTC. Translation gives CASLGGDGSYEQYF.

The rearrangement uses TRBV6-6 and TRBJ2-1; 11 bases are a match to TRBD2. Germline CDR1 and CDR2: MNHNY and SVGAGI (reference sequence). There are 15 residues in the CDR3. Germline trimming cut 2 bases from V and 15 bases from J; bases unmatched to any gene: 12. This CDR3 reads CASSYPTEIAGGSFF. The CDR3 DNA sequence: TGTGCCAGCAGTTACCCCACGGAGATAGCGGGAGGGTCGTTCTTC.

The chain couples TRBV11-2 to TRBJ2-1, with D unresolved. V lost 7 bases to trimming and J lost 0 bases, with 13 bases between them. The CDR3 loop spans 15 amino acids. Germline V lookup: CDR1 SGHAT, CDR2 FQNNGV. The CDR3 spells CASNLGRSSYNEQFF. The CDR3 DNA reads as TGTGCCAGCAACCTGGGTCGGAGCTCCTACAATGAGCAGTTCTTC.